Reported below is one TCR beta chain. Its specificity is unknown. This entry is derived from a study of shared clonotypes between healthy human individuals. In the study overall: There were three CD4 naive, three CD4 memory, two CD8 naive and one CD8 memory plates per donor.

Findings of the study overall: Clonotype sharing across a few donors was observed for roughly 5% of naive CD4 clonotypes. Clonotypes which were not shared had lower generation probabilities than clonotypes that all four donors shared.

The CDR3 is made up of 14 amino acids. Trimming removed 4 bases from V and 0 bases from J, with 11 bases in between. Germline CDR1 SGHNT, CDR2 YYREEE (reference sequence). The naive CD8 fraction comprised CD45RO-negative cells positively selected for CCR7 and excluded terminally differentiated effector memory CD45RA+ cells. The protocol was immunoSEQ multiplex PCR, while the TCRdb copy is restricted to in-frame clones and leaves out a portion. The sample gives about 1,800,000 clones, around 96% of which show up once; around 1.2% is in the top ten. Specimen: naive CD8+ T cells sorted from blood. The receptor was derived from a man between 18 and 29 years old in good health. The chain carries TRBV5-4 and TRBJ2-7; D remains unclear. The CDR3 nucleotides read TGTGCCAGCAGCCCGGATACGCACTCCTACGAGCAGTACTTC. The encoded protein is CASSPDTHSYEQYF. The whole variable domain, remainder taken from reference TRBV5-4 and TRBJ2-7, is ETGVTQSPTHLIKTRGQQVTLRCSSQSGHNTVSWYQQALGQGPQFIFQYYREEENGRGNFPPRFSGLQFPNYSSELNVNALELDDSALYLCASSPDTHSYEQYFGPGTRLTVT.